The T cell receptor beta chain under discussion was sequenced for a study of radiation and T cells in renal cell carcinoma. Study findings and constraints: From baseline, blood top tumor clonotypes peaked at 2 weeks post-radiation.

V dropped 3 bases and J dropped 5 bases, with 3 bases sitting between them. The germline V gene has CDR1 WSHSY and CDR2 SAAADI. The CDR3 length is 11 residues. This clone was seen only a few times. What it binds is not known. Time point described: baseline pretreatment blood. Treatment described: 15 Gy SBRT to primary tumor, nephrectomy 4 weeks later. This renal cell carcinoma was of the clear cell type. Data came from immunoSEQ multiplex PCR; TCRdb stores just in-frame clones and leaves some out. Of 50,000 to 75,000 clones in the sample, around 80% are singletons; the top ten hold more than 7%. This receptor was obtained from a man aged 60 to 69 with renal cell carcinoma. The chain carries TRBV10-2 and TRBJ2-3; no definite D call. The input for sequencing was blood, taken from a patient whose treatment included radiotherapy and nephrectomy. CDR3 in DNA: TGCGCCAGCAGTGAAATAGATACGCAGTATTTT. Translating it yields CASSEIDTQYF.